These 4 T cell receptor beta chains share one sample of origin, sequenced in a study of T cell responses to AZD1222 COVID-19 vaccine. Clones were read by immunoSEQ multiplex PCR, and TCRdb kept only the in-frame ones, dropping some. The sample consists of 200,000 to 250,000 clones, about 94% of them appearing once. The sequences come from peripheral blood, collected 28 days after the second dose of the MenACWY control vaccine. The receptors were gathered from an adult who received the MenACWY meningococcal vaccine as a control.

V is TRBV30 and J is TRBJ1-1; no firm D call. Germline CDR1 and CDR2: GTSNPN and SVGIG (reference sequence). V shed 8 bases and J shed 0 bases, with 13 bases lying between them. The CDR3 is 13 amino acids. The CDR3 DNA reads TGTGCCGGCAAGGGTTTTATGAACACTGAAGCTTTCTTT. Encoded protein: CAGKGFMNTEAFF.

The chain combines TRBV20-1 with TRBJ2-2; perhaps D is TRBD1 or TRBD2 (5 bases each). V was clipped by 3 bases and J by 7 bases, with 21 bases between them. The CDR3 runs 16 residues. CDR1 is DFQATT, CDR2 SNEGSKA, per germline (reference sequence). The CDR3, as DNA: TGCAGTGCTAGTTCCGGGACGATCGGTTACGGCGGGGAGCTGTTTTTT. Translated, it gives CSASSGTIGYGGELFF.

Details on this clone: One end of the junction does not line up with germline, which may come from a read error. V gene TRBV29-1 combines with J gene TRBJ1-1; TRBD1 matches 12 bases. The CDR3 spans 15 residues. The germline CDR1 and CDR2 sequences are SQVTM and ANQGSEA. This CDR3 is CSVEGTGGANTEAFF. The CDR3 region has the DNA TGCAGCGTCGAAGGGACAGGGGGCGCGAACACTGAAGCTTTCTTT.

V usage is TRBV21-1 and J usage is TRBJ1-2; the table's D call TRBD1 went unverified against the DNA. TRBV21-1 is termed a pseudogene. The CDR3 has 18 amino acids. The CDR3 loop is CASSSQAGTGASNYGYTF. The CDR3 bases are TGTGCCAGCAGCAGCCAGGCGGGGACAGGGGCCTCTAACTATGGCTACACCTTC.